These 11 T cell receptor beta chains were all obtained from the same sample, sequenced in a study of control samples from healthy donors and cancer patients. TCRdb keeps only in-frame clones here, not all; method: immunoSEQ multiplex PCR. The data show almost 95,000 clones, roughly nine tenths seen once. Sequencing input: blood. The receptors stem from a woman aged 18-29 years in good health.

The J gene is TRBJ1-1, the V gene TRBV7-9, with a weak D call TRBD1 (6 bases). The CDR3 is 14 residues long. CDR1 is SEHNR, CDR2 FQNEAQ, per germline (reference sequence). V was pared by 0 bases and J by 10 bases, with 15 bases between. As DNA, the CDR3 is TGTGCCAGCAGCTTAGCGCCGGGGGCTCTGGGAGCTTTCTTT. Amino acids: CASSLAPGALGAFF. The entire variable domain, with the rest obtained from reference TRBV7-9 and TRBJ1-1, is as follows: DTGVSQNPRHKITKRGQNVTFRCDPISEHNRLYWYRQTLGQGPEFLTYFQNEAQLEKSRLLSDRFSAERPKGSFSTLEIQRTEQGDSAMYLCASSLAPGALGAFFGQGTRLTVV.

This rearrangement joins TRBV11-2 to TRBJ1-1; D is uncertain. The length of the CDR3 is 13 residues. Germline loops: CDR1 SGHAT, CDR2 FQNNGV. Trimming shortened V by 3 bases and J by 1 base, and 6 bases separated the two germline ends. CDR3 bases: TGTGCCAGCAGCTTCTCAGAGAACACTGAAGCTTTCTTT. Translation gives CASSFSENTEAFF. Full variable domain (remainder filled in from reference TRBV11-2 and TRBJ1-1): EAGVAQSPRYKIIEKRQSVAFWCNPISGHATLYWYQQILGQGPKLLIQFQNNGVVDDSQLPKDRFSAERLKGVDSTLKIQPAKLEDSAVYLCASSFSENTEAFFGQGTRLTVV.

The chain is built from TRBV25-1 and TRBJ2-1; D is uncertain. CDR3 length: 12 amino acids. The V gene lost 5 bases and the J gene lost 8 bases, with 10 bases spanning the gap. The germline V gene encodes CDR1 MGHDK and CDR2 SYGVNS. CDR3 DNA: TGTGCCAGCAGTCCTGAACGGGATGAGCAGTTCTTC. Amino acid sequence: CASSPERDEQFF.

The rearrangement links TRBV6-1 to TRBJ1-2; D uncertain. The CDR3 contains 12 residues. Germline V gives CDR1 MNHNS, CDR2 SASEGT. Trimming removed 2 bases from V and 8 bases from J, with 9 bases in between. The CDR3 protein is CASSERRRGYTF. The CDR3 bases are TGTGCCAGCAGTGAACGGCGTCGCGGCTACACCTTC.

The genes are TRBV18 and TRBJ1-5; D perhaps matches TRBD1 (6 bases). V was trimmed by 3 bases and J by 2 bases, leaving 11 bases between them. The length of the CDR3 is 15 residues. Germline values: CDR1 KGHSH, CDR2 LQKENI. CDR3 sequence reads: CASSPGAEGNQPQHF. Here the CDR3 DNA reads TGTGCCAGCTCACCGGGGGCGGAGGGCAATCAGCCCCAGCATTTT. Filled out from reference TRBV18 and TRBJ1-5, the complete variable domain reads NAGVMQNPRHLVRRRGQEARLRCSPMKGHSHVYWYRQLPEEGLKFMVYLQKENIIDESGMPKERFSAEFPKEGPSILRIQQVVRGDSAAYFCASSPGAEGNQPQHFGDGTRLSIL.

The chain couples TRBV19 to TRBJ1-1, with D uncertain. The germline CDR1 and CDR2 sequences are LNHDA and SQIVND (reference sequence). Between the trimmed V and J ends, which lost 8 bases and 5 bases, there was a span of 18 bases. The CDR3 loop spans 14 amino acids. CDR3 sequence reads: CASSTSSGGTEAFF. CDR3 in DNA: TGTGCCAGTTCCACGAGCTCCGGCGGGACTGAAGCTTTCTTT.

The rearrangement uses TRBV10-3 and TRBJ1-1; 7 nucleotides align to TRBD1. Losses at the gene ends were 7 bases for V and 1 base for J; bases not matched to a gene: 3. Looked up from germline, CDR1 is ENHRY and CDR2 is SYGVKD. CDR3 length: 13 residues. The CDR3, as DNA: TGTGCCATCAAAGACAGGGCGAACACTGAAGCTTTCTTT. It yields the protein CAIKDRANTEAFF.

V usage is TRBV7-8 and J usage is TRBJ1-5, with a tentative D call TRBD1 (5 bases). The germline gives CDR1 SGHVS, CDR2 FQNEAQ. The CDR3 has 15 residues. V was clipped by 4 bases and J by 5 bases, with 15 bases between them. This CDR3 is CASSSWPGEHQPQHF. The DNA of the CDR3 is TGTGCCAGCAGCTCCTGGCCGGGGGAGCATCAGCCCCAGCATTTT.

This clone has a single count. The V call is TRBV29-1, the J call TRBJ2-1; unclear D gene. Germline values: CDR1 SQVTM, CDR2 ANQGSEA. The CDR3 length is 14 residues. V was shortened by 8 bases and J by 2 bases, with 16 bases between the two germline ends. CDR3 sequence reads: CSPPGRWAYNEQFF. The CDR3 DNA sequence: TGCAGCCCCCCGGGCAGGTGGGCCTACAATGAGCAGTTCTTC.

The V call is TRBV27, the J call TRBJ1-6, with no clear D. Trimming left V 6 bases short and J 7 bases short, with 16 bases between. Germline values: CDR1 MNHEY, CDR2 SMNVEV (reference sequence). The CDR3 length is 15 residues. This CDR3 is CASSAAESRNSPLHF. Here the CDR3 DNA reads TGTGCCAGCAGCGCGGCGGAGAGTCGCAATTCACCCCTCCACTTT.

This clone was counted a few times. The V gene is TRBV27, the J gene TRBJ2-7, with a tentative D call TRBD1 (6 bases). In germline, CDR1 is MNHEY, CDR2 SMNVEV (reference sequence). Trimming pared 5 bases from V and 3 bases from J, leaving 11 bases between. The CDR3 contains 13 residues. The CDR3: CASSLGTSYEQYF. CDR3 in DNA: TGTGCCAGCAGTCTCGGGACAAGCTACGAGCAGTACTTC.